A selection of T cell receptor beta chains follows, all from one sample in a study of blood T cell repertoires in COVID-19. Clones were read by immunoSEQ multiplex PCR, and TCRdb kept only the in-frame ones, dropping some. The sample includes about 250,000 clones, more than 80% of them seen just once. The sample was peripheral blood. All receptors come from a woman in her 30s with active or convalescent COVID-19. CDR3s include the opening cysteine and the closing phenylalanine or tryptophan. D genes are given only for firm matches. The size entry is marked missing in some rows and otherwise reads once, few, many or a size class.

V	D	J	size	CDR3	DNA
TRBV7-8	TRBD1	TRBJ2-7	NA	CASSSTGTYEQYF	TGTGCCAGCAGCTCGACAGGGACCTACGAGCAGTACTTC
TRBV29-1	NA	TRBJ2-6	NA	CSVVGGGGANVLTF	TGCAGCGTTGTCGGGGGTGGCGGGGCCAACGTCCTGACTTTC
TRBV28	TRBD1	TRBJ1-2	once	CASLTQGDYGYTF	TGTGCCAGCCTAACCCAGGGGGACTATGGCTACACCTTC
TRBV12-2	NA	TRBJ2-7	NA	CASRFAPDRFMEQYF	TGTGCAAGTCGCTTCGCCCCCGACAGATTCATGGAGCAGTACTTC
TRBV10-3	NA	TRBJ1-3	once	CAISETTANTIYF	TGTGCCATCAGTGAGACGACAGCGAACACCATATATTTT
TRBV28	NA	TRBJ2-2	NA	CASSSQSPGELFF	TGTGCCAGCAGTTCCCAGTCCCCCGGGGAGCTGTTTTTT
TRBV5-1	NA	TRBJ1-3	NA	CASSSGPIPGNTIYF	TGCGCCAGCAGTAGTGGGCCAATCCCTGGAAACACCATATATTTT
TRBV3-1/TRBV3-2	TRBD1	TRBJ1-2	NA	CASSPGQGSFGYTF	TGTGCCAGCAGCCCCGGACAGGGGAGTTTTGGCTACACCTTC
TRBV6-5	TRBD1	TRBJ1-5	NA	CASSPDRANQPQHF	TGTGCCAGCAGTCCCGACAGGGCCAATCAGCCCCAGCATTTT
TRBV5-4	TRBD2	TRBJ2-5	NA	CASSQKLAGGLYQETQYF	TGTGCCAGCAGCCAAAAACTAGCGGGGGGCCTGTACCAAGAGACCCAGTACTTC
TRBV4-1	NA	TRBJ1-4	NA	CASSQGTGSFNEKLFF	TGCGCCAGCAGCCAAGGAACAGGATCCTTTAATGAAAAACTGTTTTTT
TRBV6-5	NA	TRBJ2-3	NA	CASSPRLSDTQYF	TGTGCCAGCAGTCCAAGACTCAGCGATACGCAGTATTTT
TRBV27	TRBD1	TRBJ1-5	NA	CASSNRQGSNQPQHF	TGTGCCAGCAGCAATCGACAGGGATCCAATCAGCCCCAGCATTTT
TRBV7-9	NA	TRBJ2-1	NA	CASSFVTGSTEFF	TGTGCCAGCAGCTTTGTCACAGGGAGCACGGAGTTCTTC
TRBV2	TRBD1	TRBJ2-3	once	CASSRDRGTDTQYF	TGTGCCAGCAGCCGGGACAGGGGCACAGATACGCAGTATTTT
TRBV3-1/TRBV3-2	TRBD1	TRBJ2-2	NA	CASSQRDRGTGELLF	TGTGCCAGCAGCCAAAGGGACAGAGGGACCGGGGAGCTGCTTTTT
TRBV4-2	NA	TRBJ2-3	NA	CASSPTGSTDTQYF	TGTGCCAGCAGCCCAACAGGGAGCACAGATACGCAGTATTTT